The next 30 T cell receptor beta chains were all read from a single sample in a study of T cells in lung cancer brain metastases. Sequencing used immunoSEQ multiplex PCR; TCRdb keeps in-frame clones, though not all of them. The sample lists fewer than 6,500 clones; approximately 90% were seen once. The sample was tumor tissue from the primary lung tumor. These receptor sequences come from a man between 65 and 85 years old with non-small cell lung cancer.

V and J are TRBV30 and TRBJ2-1; 10 bases are shared with TRBD2. Per germline, CDR1 GTSNPN and CDR2 SVGIG (reference sequence). The trim removed 0 bases at V and 9 bases at J, leaving 2 bases unmatched. The CDR3 totals 13 residues. CDR3 loop: CAWSVAGGAEQFF. The DNA for the CDR3 is TGTGCCTGGAGTGTAGCGGGAGGGGCTGAGCAGTTCTTC.

The chain uses TRBV19 and TRBJ1-5; possibly TRBD1 for D (6 bases). V lost 6 bases, J lost 0 bases, and 18 bases lay in between. The CDR3 extends over 17 amino acids. CDR1 and CDR2 (germline): LNHDA, SQIVND (reference sequence). The CDR3 DNA reads as TGTGCCAGTAGCCTCACCGGGACACCTTCTAGCAATCAGCCCCAGCATTTT. It yields the protein CASSLTGTPSSNQPQHF.

This clone was observed a handful of times. The CDR3 sequence: CASRRLAGRDEQFF. DNA of the CDR3: TGTGCCAGCAGGAGACTAGCGGGAAGAGATGAGCAGTTCTTC. The J gene is TRBJ2-1, the V gene TRBV2, with 11 bases matching TRBD2. V shed 6 bases and J 8 bases; nucleotides not matched to a gene: 6. CDR3 length: 14 residues. The germline CDR1 and CDR2 sequences are SNHLY and FYNNEI. Based on the CDR3 plus reference TRBV2 and TRBJ2-1, the full variable domain is EPEVTQTPSHQVTQMGQEVILRCVPISNHLYFYWYRQILGQKVEFLVSFYNNEISEKSEIFDDQFSVERPDGSNFTLKIRSTKLEDSAMYFCASRRLAGRDEQFFGPGTRLTVL.

The chain carries TRBV5-8 and TRBJ2-2, with D tentatively TRBD1 (5 bases). The CDR3 has 15 residues. V was trimmed by 0 bases and J by 5 bases, leaving 11 bases between them. The germline CDR1 and CDR2 sequences are SGHTS and YDEGEE. The CDR3: CASSLDVRGTGELFF. CDR3 nucleotide sequence: TGTGCCAGCAGCTTGGATGTTAGGGGAACCGGGGAGCTGTTTTTT.

V gene TRBV29-1 combines with J gene TRBJ2-5; D remains ambiguous. The CDR3 has 12 amino acids. V gave up 7 bases and J gave up 2 bases, with 11 bases separating them. Germline CDR1 SQVTM, CDR2 ANQGSEA. In DNA form, the CDR3 reads TGCAGCGCCCTGACAACTCAAGAGACCCAGTACTTC. Translating it yields CSALTTQETQYF. Full variable domain (rest looked up from reference TRBV29-1 and TRBJ2-5): SAVISQKPSRDICQRGTSLTIQCQVDSQVTMMFWYRQQPGQSLTLIATANQGSEATYESGFVIDKFPISRPNLTFSTLTVSNMSPEDSSIYLCSALTTQETQYFGPGTRLLVL.

The rearrangement joins TRBV7-6 to TRBJ2-1; D is perhaps TRBD1 or TRBD2 (7 bases each). The germline V and J ends were trimmed by 7 bases and 7 bases, with 17 bases remaining between them. Germline V gene data show CDR1 as SGHVS and CDR2 as FNYEAQ. The CDR3 covers 14 residues. CDR3 residues: CASTQGGLSNEQFF. Written as DNA, the CDR3 is TGTGCCAGCACCCAGGGGGGGCTATCAAATGAGCAGTTCTTC.

The genes are TRBV9 and TRBJ2-2; 9 bases line up with TRBD2. Per the germline V gene, CDR1 is SGDLS and CDR2 is YYNGEE. J gave up 4 bases and V 6 bases, and 7 bases lay outside the gene matches. The CDR3 is 15 residues long. The CDR3 DNA is TGTGCCAGCAAAACAAGCGGGGGGTTCACCGGGGAGCTGTTTTTT. Amino acids: CASKTSGGFTGELFF.

This chain links TRBV4-1 with TRBJ2-5, with D unresolved. Trimming stripped 4 bases from V and 2 bases from J, with 17 bases between. CDR1 is MGHRA, CDR2 YSYEKL, per germline. This CDR3 is built from 16 residues. The CDR3 DNA reads as TGCGCCAGCAGCCCCCCCGGCGGAAAAGAGCAAGAGACCCAGTACTTC. Its protein product is CASSPPGGKEQETQYF.

This chain links TRBV30 with TRBJ1-1; D ambiguous. Trimming took off 2 bases at V and 0 bases at J, with 7 bases between the two ends. This CDR3 contains 13 residues. The V gene's germline CDR1 is GTSNPN and CDR2 SVGIG (reference sequence). The CDR3 DNA reads TGTGCCTGGAGTCGGGCCCTGAACACTGAAGCTTTCTTT. It specifies CAWSRALNTEAFF. Full variable domain (outside the CDR3, taken from reference TRBV30 and TRBJ1-1): SQTIHQWPATLVQPVGSPLSLECTVEGTSNPNLYWYRQAAGRGLQLLFYSVGIGQISSEVPQNLSASRPQDRQFILSSKKLLLSDSGFYLCAWSRALNTEAFFGQGTRLTVV.

This chain uses TRBV30 with TRBJ2-1; TRBD2 might be the D (6 bases). Trimming removed 0 bases from V and 0 bases from J, with 9 bases in between. The CDR3 runs 15 residues. Per the germline V gene, CDR1 is GTSNPN and CDR2 is SVGIG (reference sequence). The CDR3 DNA reads TGTGCCTGGAGTGTACACGGGAGCTCCTACAATGAGCAGTTCTTC. Encoded protein: CAWSVHGSSYNEQFF.

This clone was counted only a few times. The gene calls are TRBV14 and TRBJ1-2; D remains ambiguous. Trimming removed 2 bases at V and 7 bases at J, with 5 bases between. CDR3 length equals 11 residues. CDR1 is SGHDN and CDR2 is FVKESK in the germline V gene. The CDR3 loop reads CASSQFGGYTF. CDR3 bases: TGTGCCAGCAGCCAATTTGGTGGCTACACCTTC.

This clone was seen a few times. This chain connects TRBV30 to TRBJ1-5; 7 nucleotides align to TRBD1. With 2 bases clipped from V and 3 bases from J, the junction kept 1 base outside the gene matches. The V gene's germline CDR1 is GTSNPN and CDR2 SVGIG (reference sequence). The CDR3 sequence is 13 residues long. The CDR3: CAWSQGDNQPQHF. The CDR3 region has the DNA TGTGCCTGGAGTCAGGGGGACAATCAGCCCCAGCATTTT.

The chain employs TRBV27 and TRBJ1-2; D is undetermined. V was cut by 5 bases and J by 0 bases, with 13 bases left in between. There are 15 residues in the CDR3. Germline V gene lookup returns CDR1 MNHEY and CDR2 SMNVEV (reference sequence). Here the CDR3 DNA reads TGTGCCAGCAGTCCCCTGGCAGCAGCTAACTATGGCTACACCTTC. Translated, it gives CASSPLAAANYGYTF.

This clone was counted a single time. The chain uses TRBV6-6 and TRBJ2-7, with 9 bases matching TRBD1. The V gene end was trimmed by 5 bases and the J gene end by 3 bases; junction bases not matched to a gene: 8. The CDR3 consists of 15 residues. In germline, CDR1 is MNHNY, CDR2 SVGAGI (reference sequence). CDR3 amino acids: CASSDTGTGNYEQYF. The DNA of the CDR3 is TGTGCCAGCAGTGATACCGGGACAGGGAACTACGAGCAGTACTTC.

V is TRBV11-3 and J is TRBJ2-2; 7 nucleotides agree with TRBD2. With 1 base clipped from V and 7 bases from J, the junction kept 0 bases outside the gene matches. Germline CDR1 reads SGHNT; CDR2 reads YENEEA. The CDR3 has 13 residues. CDR3 DNA: TGTGCCAGCAGCTTAGGGGAGGGCGGGGAGCTGTTTTTT. Residues: CASSLGEGGELFF.

The chain employs TRBV4-2 and TRBJ2-2; no clear D. The CDR3 has 15 residues. V dropped 0 bases and J dropped 6 bases, with 11 bases sitting between them. CDR1 and CDR2 from the germline V gene are LGHNA and YNFKEQ. CDR3 loop: CASSQDLFSAGELFF. The DNA for the CDR3 is TGTGCCAGCAGCCAAGATTTGTTCTCCGCCGGGGAGCTGTTTTTT.

The rearrangement uses TRBV10-3 and TRBJ1-2; D may be TRBD1 (5 bases). V lost 3 bases, J lost 5 bases, and 10 bases lay in between. Germline V lookup: CDR1 ENHRY, CDR2 SYGVKD. The length of the CDR3 is 13 residues. The CDR3 bases are TGTGCCATCAGTGATCAGGGAGCATATGGCTACACCTTC. Its protein is CAISDQGAYGYTF.

The chain combines TRBV7-8 with TRBJ2-1, with TRBD2 matching over 10 bases. V dropped 0 bases and J dropped 5; count of bases not matched to a gene: 4. Per the germline V gene, CDR1 is SGHVS and CDR2 is FQNEAQ. The CDR3 runs to 16 residues. This CDR3 reads CASSLARLAGDNEQFF. The CDR3 bases are TGTGCCAGCAGCTTAGCGCGTCTAGCGGGGGACAATGAGCAGTTCTTC.

The chain is built from TRBV5-1 and TRBJ1-2; possible D gene TRBD1, 5 bases. The germline V and J ends were trimmed by 5 bases and 3 bases, with 11 bases remaining between them. The CDR3 is made up of 13 amino acids. CDR1 is SGHRS and CDR2 is YFSETQ in the germline V gene. The chain's CDR3 is CASRYPGHYGYTF. The CDR3 DNA follows: TGCGCCAGCAGGTATCCAGGGCACTATGGCTACACCTTC.

The gene calls are TRBV27 and TRBJ2-7, with D possibly TRBD1 on 6 matching bases. With 3 bases removed from V and 9 bases from J, the gap between germline ends came to 12 bases. The CDR3 totals 12 residues. Germline CDR1 MNHEY, CDR2 SMNVEV (reference sequence). The CDR3 DNA is TGTGCCAGCAGTTTCCAACAGGGTCGGCAGTACTTC. Its protein product is CASSFQQGRQYF.

The gene calls are TRBV19 and TRBJ1-1, with no clear D. The V and J ends lost 8 bases and 1 base respectively, with 11 bases between them. CDR1 and CDR2 (germline): LNHDA, SQIVND (reference sequence). The CDR3 consists of 13 residues. The CDR3 coding sequence is TGTGCCAGTTGGACGGCTTCGAACACTGAAGCTTTCTTT. This translates into CASWTASNTEAFF.

This clone was counted once. Here the CDR3 reads CSASRDRQYF. The CDR3 DNA sequence: TGCAGTGCTAGTAGGGACAGGCAGTATTTT. This chain uses TRBV20-1 with TRBJ2-3; TRBD1 matches at 7 bases. The V and J ends lost 3 bases and 11 bases, in that order; junction bases with no gene match: 2. CDR1 DFQATT and CDR2 SNEGSKA come from the germline V gene (reference sequence). CDR3 length equals 10 residues.

This chain uses TRBV5-1 with TRBJ2-1; D could derive from TRBD1 or TRBD2 (5 bases each). CDR3 length: 13 residues. V lost 0 bases and J lost 7, with 8 bases in between. Germline V gene sequence: CDR1 SGHRS, CDR2 YFSETQ. As DNA, the CDR3 is TGCGCCAGCAGCTTGGTGGGGGAAAATGAGCAGTTCTTC. Its translation is CASSLVGENEQFF.

The chain links TRBV4-1 to TRBJ1-1; weak D call: TRBD1 (5 bases). In germline, CDR1 is MGHRA, CDR2 YSYEKL. Trimming cost V 4 bases and J 1 base, with 16 bases left between them. This CDR3 region has 16 residues. CDR3 coding DNA: TGCGCCAGCAGCCCAAAAGAGGGACCTAAGAACACTGAAGCTTTCTTT. Translated, it gives CASSPKEGPKNTEAFF.

This clone was counted a few times. J is TRBJ1-2 and V is TRBV2; maybe TRBD1 (6 bases). Trimming removed 4 bases from V and 0 bases from J, with 6 bases in between. The CDR3 is made up of 13 amino acids. Germline loops: CDR1 SNHLY, CDR2 FYNNEI. The CDR3 spells CASSGTANYGYTF. The DNA of the CDR3 is TGTGCCAGCAGTGGGACAGCTAACTATGGCTACACCTTC.

The chain employs TRBV18 and TRBJ1-2, with 8 nucleotides matching TRBD1. The germline V gene encodes CDR1 KGHSH and CDR2 LQKENI. The CDR3 is 15 residues long. Trimming took 3 bases from V and 3 from J; bases not matched to a gene: 6. CDR3 nucleotides: TGTGCCAGCTCACCCTCTAGGACAGGGTACTATGGCTACACCTTC. This encodes CASSPSRTGYYGYTF.

The CDR3 reads CASNKKLNTEAFF. In DNA form, the CDR3 reads TGTGCCAGCAACAAAAAGCTTAACACTGAAGCTTTCTTT. The V call is TRBV6-6, the J call TRBJ1-1, with no clear D. Trimming stripped 7 bases from V and 2 bases from J, with 11 bases between. Germline V gene sequence: CDR1 MNHNY, CDR2 SVGAGI (reference sequence). The CDR3 length is 13 residues.

V is TRBV6-6 and J is TRBJ1-1; D gene uncertain. Trimming pared 4 bases from V and 1 base from J, leaving 10 bases between. CDR3 length: 14 residues. Germline loops: CDR1 MNHNY, CDR2 SVGAGI (reference sequence). CDR3 amino acids: CASSSDDWNTEAFF. In nucleotides, the CDR3 is TGTGCCAGCAGTTCCGATGACTGGAACACTGAAGCTTTCTTT.

This rearrangement joins TRBV5-5 to TRBJ1-5; D not certain. Germline CDR1 and CDR2: SGHKS and YYEKEE (reference sequence). The CDR3 covers 15 residues. The V end was cut by 0 bases, the J end by 0 bases, with 7 bases between. CDR3: CASSLEGNSNQPQHF. The CDR3 coding sequence is TGTGCCAGCAGCTTGGAAGGGAATAGCAATCAGCCCCAGCATTTT.

The chain recombines TRBV6-5 with TRBJ2-7; TRBD2 aligns across 7 bases. V lost 6 bases and J lost 0; bases outside the gene matches: 5. The CDR3 runs to 14 residues. The germline gives CDR1 MNHEY, CDR2 SVGAGI. The CDR3 reads CASSSAGDSYEQYF. The CDR3 nucleotides read TGTGCCAGCAGCTCCGCGGGGGACTCCTACGAGCAGTACTTC.